This TCR beta chain was captured by sequencing in a study of blood T cells in healthy people across ages. V was pared by 7 bases and J by 0 bases, with 14 bases between. Germline V gene data show CDR1 as SGHRS and CDR2 as YFSETQ. This CDR3 has 16 amino acids. Using a J-beta primer mix together with a sample-barcoded 5' primer, a second PCR was run for roughly 7 to 12 cycles. Tagging of each cDNA molecule was performed by a template-switch adaptor with 12 random nucleotides. TCRdb called the 5' RACE reads again in MiXCR, with one record for every CDR3 protein. The profile shows roughly 800,000 distinct CDR3 sequences, 55% to 70% of them singletons.

The chain recombines TRBV5-1 with TRBJ2-6, with D hard to call. The material sequenced was blood. The receptor was derived from a man aged 30-40 years in good health. The CDR3, as DNA: TGCGCCAGCCAACCGCGTGAAGGCTCTGGGGCCAACGTCCTGACTTTC. Amino acids: CASQPREGSGANVLTF.